This TCR beta chain came from a study of T cell therapy after organ transplantation. Study-level background: Of roughly 10 patients, eight responded clinically and two did not.

On this clone itself: Its cognate antigen is unknown.

Clones were sequenced by immunoSEQ multiplex PCR, and TCRdb holds only the in-frame ones, with some missing. The sample contains some 48,000 clones, 94% of which appear only once. This sample comprised CD8+ T cells from blood, obtained before autologous CMV-specific T cell therapy. The source is a human patient who had received a solid organ transplant and had CMV disease.

The CDR3: CASSIPDGRANYGYTF. Written as DNA, the CDR3 is TGTGCCAGTAGTATCCCAGACGGACGAGCTAACTATGGCTACACCTTC. The rearrangement links TRBV19 to TRBJ1-2, with D unresolved. This CDR3 spans 16 amino acids. The germline V gene has CDR1 LNHDA and CDR2 SQIVND (reference sequence). Trimming took 3 bases from V and 0 from J, leaving 14 bases between them.